This T cell receptor (beta chain) is drawn from a study of T-cell reconstitution after alpha-beta-depleted transplantation in children. This clonotype was seen many times. Its target is unknown. Broader study findings: Several hundred rapidly expanded clones from non-depleted graft cells reportedly supplied alpha-beta T cells about two months post-transplant. T-cell counts and diversity at one year following transplant were attributed mainly to newly produced T cells. There were some patients whose high TCRbeta diversity at day 60 came from surviving recipient T cells and thymic progenitors.

The CDR3 is 14 residues long. Germline V gene lookup returns CDR1 DFQATT and CDR2 SNEGSKA (reference sequence). The V and J ends lost 3 bases and 2 bases respectively, with 14 bases between them. It was with unique molecular identifiers that the TCRbeta library was prepared. TCRdb reanalysed the PCR reads using MiXCR and keeps one entry per CDR3 protein. The data hold around 64,000 distinct CDR3 sequences, with roughly 11% observed a single time. This chain connects TRBV20-1 to TRBJ2-7; D uncertain. The sequence came from a boy aged 10-17 years with acute myeloid leukemia, due to receive a stem cell transplant. The sample consisted of PBMCs, taken before TCRalphabeta/CD19-depleted stem cell transplant. The DNA of the CDR3 is TGCAGTGCTAGTGACCCAAAAAAAACCTACGAGCAGTACTTC. It yields the protein CSASDPKKTYEQYF.